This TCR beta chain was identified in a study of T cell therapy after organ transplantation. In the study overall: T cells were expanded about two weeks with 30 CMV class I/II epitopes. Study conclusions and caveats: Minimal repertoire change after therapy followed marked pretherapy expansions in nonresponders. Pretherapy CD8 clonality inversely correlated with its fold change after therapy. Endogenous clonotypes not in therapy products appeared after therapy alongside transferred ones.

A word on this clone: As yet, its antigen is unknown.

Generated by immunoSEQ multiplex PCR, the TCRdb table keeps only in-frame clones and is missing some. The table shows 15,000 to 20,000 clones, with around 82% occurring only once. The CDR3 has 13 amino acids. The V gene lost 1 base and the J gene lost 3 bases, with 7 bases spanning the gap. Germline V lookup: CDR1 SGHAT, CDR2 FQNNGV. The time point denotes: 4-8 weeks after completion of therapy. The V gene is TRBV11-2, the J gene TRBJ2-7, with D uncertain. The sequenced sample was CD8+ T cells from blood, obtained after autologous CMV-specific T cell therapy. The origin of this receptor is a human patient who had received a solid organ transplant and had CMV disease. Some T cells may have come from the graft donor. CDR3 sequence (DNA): TGTGCCAGCAGCTTAGGGATAGGCTACGAGCAGTACTTC. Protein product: CASSLGIGYEQYF.